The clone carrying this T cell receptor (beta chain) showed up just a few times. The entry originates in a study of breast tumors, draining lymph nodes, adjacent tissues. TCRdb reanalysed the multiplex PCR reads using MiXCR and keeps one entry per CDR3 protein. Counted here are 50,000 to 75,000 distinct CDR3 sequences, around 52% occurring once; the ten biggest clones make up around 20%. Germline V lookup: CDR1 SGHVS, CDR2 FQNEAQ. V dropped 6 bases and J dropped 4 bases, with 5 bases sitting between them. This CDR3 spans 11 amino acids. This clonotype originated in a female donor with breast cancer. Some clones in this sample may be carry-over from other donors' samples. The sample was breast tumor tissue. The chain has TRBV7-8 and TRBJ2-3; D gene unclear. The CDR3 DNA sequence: TGTGCCAGCAGTTCTTCAGATACGCAGTATTTT. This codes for CASSSSDTQYF.